A selection of T cell receptor beta chains follows, all from one sample in a study of cytomegalovirus exposure and HLA in healthy donors. Measured with immunoSEQ multiplex PCR; TCRdb has only the in-frame clones, and not every one. The table shows roughly 300,000 clones, with about nine tenths occurring only once. The material sequenced was PBMCs. These receptors were taken from a man aged 35 to 55 in good health and CMV-seropositive. The CDR3 runs from the conserved cysteine through the conserved F or W. D genes are given only for firm matches. Clone size is stated in some rows and not others, as once, few, many or a class when expanded.

.	TRBD2	TRBJ2-5	TRBV11-2	TGTGCCAGCAGCTTATGGCTAGCGGGAGTGGGGGGCCAAGAGACCCAGTACTTC	CASSLWLAGVGGQETQYF
.	.	TRBJ2-7	TRBV7-6	TGTGCCAGCAGCTCAAAGGTGGCGGGGAGCTCCTACGAGCAGTACTTC	CASSSKVAGSSYEQYF
few	.	TRBJ1-1	TRBV29-1	TGCAGCGTTTCCACAAGTAGGAGACGGCATACGAACACTGAAGCTTTCTTT	CSVSTSRRRHTNTEAFF
once	TRBD2	TRBJ2-3	TRBV4-3	TGCGCCAGCAGCCAAGATCCCCCTAGCGGGGGCTTTACAGATACGCAGTATTTT	CASSQDPPSGGFTDTQYF
.	TRBD1	TRBJ2-3	TRBV29-1	TGCAGCGTTGTATCTGACAGGGGTCCAGATACGCAGTATTTT	CSVVSDRGPDTQYF
.	.	TRBJ2-7	TRBV7-9	TGTGCCAGCAGCCCCGTGGGTAGCGGAGCCTACGAGCAGTACTTC	CASSPVGSGAYEQYF
.	TRBD1	TRBJ1-1	TRBV14	TGTGCCAGCAGCCTAAGACAGGGTCTTAACACTGAAGCTTTCTTT	CASSLRQGLNTEAFF
.	TRBD1	TRBJ2-2	TRBV27	TGTGCCAGCAGTTTCCGGACAGGGTTCGGCGGGGAGCTGTTTTTT	CASSFRTGFGGELFF
few	.	TRBJ1-1	TRBV30	TGTGCCTCCGCAAGTCGGGGCACTGAAGCTTTCTTT	CASASRGTEAFF
.	TRBD2	TRBJ2-3	TRBV7-2	TGTGCCAGCAGCAGACCGGGACTAGTCGCAGATACGCAGTATTTT	CASSRPGLVADTQYF
.	.	TRBJ2-7	TRBV9	TGTGCCAGCAGCGAGACAGGTTCCTCCTACGAGCAGTACTTC	CASSETGSSYEQYF
.	.	TRBJ2-7	TRBV7-9	TGTGCCAGCAGCTTAGGCAAGGCTGGTTCTAGCTCCTACGAGCAGTACTTC	CASSLGKAGSSSYEQYF
once	.	TRBJ2-7	TRBV19	TGTGCCAGTAGTATGAGGTATCTCACAGGCTACGAGCAGTACTTC	CASSMRYLTGYEQYF
.	TRBD2	TRBJ2-1	TRBV7-9	TGTGCCAGCAGCTTAGGACTAGCGGGAGGAAATGAGCAGTTCTTC	CASSLGLAGGNEQFF
.	TRBD1	TRBJ1-1	TRBV18	TGTGCCAGCTCACCGCGCGGGGTCAGGGGGACTGAAGCTTTCTTT	CASSPRGVRGTEAFF
.	.	TRBJ1-3	TRBV29-1	TGCAGCGTTGGGGGGGAGTCAGGTGGAAACACCATATATTTT	CSVGGESGGNTIYF
once	.	TRBJ2-3	TRBV5-1	TGCGCCAGCAGCGCCTCCGGGTGGAGCACAGATACGCAGTATTTT	CASSASGWSTDTQYF
.	.	TRBJ1-2	TRBV6-5	TGTGCCAGCACTGACAGACAGAACTATGGCTACACCTTC	CASTDRQNYGYTF
.	TRBD2	TRBJ2-2	TRBV29-1	TGCAGCGTTGGTGCCGGGGGGGTATCCACCGGGGAGCTGTTTTTT	CSVGAGGVSTGELFF
.	TRBD1	TRBJ1-3	TRBV29-1	TGCAGCGTTGTGGGACAGCTCTCTGGAAACACCATATATTTT	CSVVGQLSGNTIYF
.	TRBD1	TRBJ2-7	TRBV9	TGTGCCAGCAGCGCCGGGACAGGGGGTTACGAGCAGTACTTC	CASSAGTGGYEQYF
once	TRBD2	TRBJ2-3	TRBV4-1	TGCGCCAGCAGCCAAGGGACTAGCGGGACGACAGATACGCAGTATTTT	CASSQGTSGTTDTQYF
once	TRBD1	TRBJ2-7	TRBV7-9	TGTGCCAGCAGCCTCGGGACAGCGTACGAGCAGTACTTC	CASSLGTAYEQYF
.	.	TRBJ1-5	TRBV6-1	TGCGCCAGCAGCAATAGTCTAACCAATCAGCCCCAGCATTTT	CASSNSLTNQPQHF
.	TRBD2	TRBJ2-5	TRBV29-1	TGCAGCGTTGGGGCGGGGGGAGAGACCCAGTACTTC	CSVGAGGETQYF
.	.	TRBJ1-1	TRBV28	TGTGCCAGCAGTTTAGGGGGGGGCGGGCTCGTAGCTTTCTTT	CASSLGGGGLVAFF
.	.	TRBJ1-3	TRBV9	TGTGCCAGCAGCGTTGATGGTGCGGGAAACACCATATATTTT	CASSVDGAGNTIYF
.	.	TRBJ2-7	TRBV2	TGTGCCAGCAGTGAGGCACTAGGGATATACGAGCAGTACTTC	CASSEALGIYEQYF
once	.	TRBJ2-7	TRBV5-4	TGTGCCAGCAGCTTGGAGGCAGGGAACGAGCAGTACTTC	CASSLEAGNEQYF
.	TRBD2	TRBJ2-1	TRBV4-2	TGTGCCAGCAGCCAAGAGGGGACTAGCGGGATTGTCTATGAGCAGTTCTTC	CASSQEGTSGIVYEQFF
.	.	TRBJ1-5	TRBV27	TGTGCCAGCAGCTTCGCCGGGACACAGGGCCAGCCCCAGCATTTT	CASSFAGTQGQPQHF
.	.	TRBJ1-1	TRBV2	TGTGCCAGCAGTGCCCCCTCGCGGAGAGCAATGGAAGCTTTCTTT	CASSAPSRRAMEAFF
.	.	TRBJ2-7	TRBV5-4	TGTGCCAGCAGTTATACAGTGGGGGGACCTTACGAGCAGTACTTC	CASSYTVGGPYEQYF
.	.	TRBJ2-5	TRBV5-1	TGCGCCAGCAGCTTGTTCCCCGTCGGACTCATGCCTGGGCAAGAGACCCAGTACTTC	CASSLFPVGLMPGQETQYF
.	.	TRBJ1-1	TRBV5-1	TGCGCCAGCAGCTTGGGGGCTGATAGGAGGGGACGGGAAGCTTTCTTT	CASSLGADRRGREAFF